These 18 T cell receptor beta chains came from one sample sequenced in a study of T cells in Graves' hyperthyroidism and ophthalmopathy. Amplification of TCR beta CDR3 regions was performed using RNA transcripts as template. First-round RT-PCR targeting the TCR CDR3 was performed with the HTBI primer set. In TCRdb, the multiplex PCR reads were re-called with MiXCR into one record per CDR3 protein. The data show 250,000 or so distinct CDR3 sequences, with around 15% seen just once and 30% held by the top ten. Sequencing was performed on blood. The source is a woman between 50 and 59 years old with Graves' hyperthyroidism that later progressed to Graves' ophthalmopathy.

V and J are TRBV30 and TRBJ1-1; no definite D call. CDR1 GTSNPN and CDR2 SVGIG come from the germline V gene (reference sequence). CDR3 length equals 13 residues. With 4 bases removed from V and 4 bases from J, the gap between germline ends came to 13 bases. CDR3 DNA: TGTGCCTGGAATTGGCAGCCGAGCACTGAAGCTTTCTTT. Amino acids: CAWNWQPSTEAFF.

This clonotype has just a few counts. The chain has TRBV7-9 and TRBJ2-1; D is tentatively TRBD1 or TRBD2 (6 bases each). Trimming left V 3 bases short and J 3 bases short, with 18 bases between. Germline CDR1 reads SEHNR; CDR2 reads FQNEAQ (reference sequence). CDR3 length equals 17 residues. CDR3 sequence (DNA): TGTGCCAGCAGCTTTGCCCCTTGGGGGGCAGACTACAATGAGCAGTTCTTC. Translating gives CASSFAPWGADYNEQFF.

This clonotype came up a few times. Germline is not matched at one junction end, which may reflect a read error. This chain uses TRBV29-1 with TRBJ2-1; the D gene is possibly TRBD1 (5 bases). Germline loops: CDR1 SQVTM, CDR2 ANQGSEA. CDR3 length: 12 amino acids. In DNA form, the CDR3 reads TGCAGGTGGGCAGGGATCAACAATGGGCAGTTCTTC. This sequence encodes CRWAGINNGQFF.

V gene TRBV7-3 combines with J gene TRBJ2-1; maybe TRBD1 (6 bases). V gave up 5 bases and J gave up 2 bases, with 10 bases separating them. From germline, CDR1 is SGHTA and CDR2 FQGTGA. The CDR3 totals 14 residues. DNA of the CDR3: TGTGCCAGCAGCCAACAGGGTACCTACAATGAGCAGTTCTTC. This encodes CASSQQGTYNEQFF.

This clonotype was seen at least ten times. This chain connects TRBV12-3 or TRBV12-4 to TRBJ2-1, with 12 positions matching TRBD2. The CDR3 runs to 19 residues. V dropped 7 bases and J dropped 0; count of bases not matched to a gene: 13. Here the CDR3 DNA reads TGTGCCAGCACCCCCACTAGCGGGAGGACGGTGGGCTCCTACAATGAGCAGTTCTTC. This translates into CASTPTSGRTVGSYNEQFF.

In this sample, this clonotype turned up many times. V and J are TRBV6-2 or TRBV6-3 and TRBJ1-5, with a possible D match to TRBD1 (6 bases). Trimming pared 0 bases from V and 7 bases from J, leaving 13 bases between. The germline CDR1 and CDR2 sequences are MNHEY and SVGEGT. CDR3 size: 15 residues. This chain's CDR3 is CASSYSYRAGQPQHF. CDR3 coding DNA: TGTGCCAGCAGTTACTCTTACAGGGCCGGGCAGCCCCAGCATTTT.

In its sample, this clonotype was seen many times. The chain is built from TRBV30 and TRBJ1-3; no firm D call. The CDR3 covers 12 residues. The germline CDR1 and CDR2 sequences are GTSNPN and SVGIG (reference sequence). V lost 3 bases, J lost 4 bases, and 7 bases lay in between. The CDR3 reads CAWREQGNTIYF. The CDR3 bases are TGTGCCTGGAGGGAGCAGGGAAACACCATATATTTT. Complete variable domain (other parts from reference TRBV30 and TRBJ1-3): SQTIHQWPATLVQPVGSPLSLECTVEGTSNPNLYWYRQAAGRGLQLLFYSVGIGQISSEVPQNLSASRPQDRQFILSSKKLLLSDSGFYLCAWREQGNTIYFGEGSWLTVV.

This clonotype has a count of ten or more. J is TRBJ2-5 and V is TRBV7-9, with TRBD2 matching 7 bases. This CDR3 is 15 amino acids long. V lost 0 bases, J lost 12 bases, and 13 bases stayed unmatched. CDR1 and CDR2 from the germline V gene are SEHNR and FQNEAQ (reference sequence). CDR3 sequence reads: CASSLASERGPFEYF. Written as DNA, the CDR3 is TGTGCCAGCAGCTTAGCCTCGGAGCGGGGCCCTTTCGAGTACTTC.

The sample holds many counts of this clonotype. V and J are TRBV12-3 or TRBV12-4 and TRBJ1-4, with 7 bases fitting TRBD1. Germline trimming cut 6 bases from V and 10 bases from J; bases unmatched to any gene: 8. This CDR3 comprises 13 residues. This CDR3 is CASRDRDQGKLFF. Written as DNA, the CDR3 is TGTGCCAGCAGAGACAGGGATCAGGGAAAACTGTTTTTT.

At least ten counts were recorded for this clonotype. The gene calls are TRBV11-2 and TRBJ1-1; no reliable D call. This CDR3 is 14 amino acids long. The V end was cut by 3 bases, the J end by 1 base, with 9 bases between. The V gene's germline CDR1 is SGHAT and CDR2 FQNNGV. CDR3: CASSFPKSNTEAFF. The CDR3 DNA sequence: TGTGCCAGCAGCTTTCCAAAATCGAACACTGAAGCTTTCTTT.

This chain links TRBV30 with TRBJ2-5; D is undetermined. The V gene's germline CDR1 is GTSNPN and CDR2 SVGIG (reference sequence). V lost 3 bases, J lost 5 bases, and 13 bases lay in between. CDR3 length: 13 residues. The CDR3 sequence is CAWSLGMEETQYF. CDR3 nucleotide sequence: TGTGCCTGGAGCTTAGGGATGGAGGAGACCCAGTACTTC.

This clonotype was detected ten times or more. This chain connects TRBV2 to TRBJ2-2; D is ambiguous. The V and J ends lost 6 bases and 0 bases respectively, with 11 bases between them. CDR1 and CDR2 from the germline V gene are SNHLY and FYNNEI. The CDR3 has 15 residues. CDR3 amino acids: CASRRRLANTGELFF. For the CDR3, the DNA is TGTGCCAGCAGACGACGGCTAGCGAACACCGGGGAGCTGTTTTTT. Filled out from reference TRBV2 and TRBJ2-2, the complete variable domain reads EPEVTQTPSHQVTQMGQEVILRCVPISNHLYFYWYRQILGQKVEFLVSFYNNEISEKSEIFDDQFSVERPDGSNFTLKIRSTKLEDSAMYFCASRRRLANTGELFFGEGSRLTVL.

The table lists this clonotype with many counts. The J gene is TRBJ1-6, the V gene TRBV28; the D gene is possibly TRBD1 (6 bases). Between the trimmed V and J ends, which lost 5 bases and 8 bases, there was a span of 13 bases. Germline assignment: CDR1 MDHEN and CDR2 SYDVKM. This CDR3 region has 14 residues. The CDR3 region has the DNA TGTGCCAGCAGTATGACAGGAGGGGATTCACCCCTCCACTTT. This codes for CASSMTGGDSPLHF.

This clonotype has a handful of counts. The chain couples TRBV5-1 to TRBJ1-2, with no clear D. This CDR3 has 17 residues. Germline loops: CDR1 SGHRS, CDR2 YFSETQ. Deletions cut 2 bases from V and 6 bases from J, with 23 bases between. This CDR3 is CASSLGLTAVRRNGYTF. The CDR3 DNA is TGCGCCAGCAGCTTAGGACTCACAGCAGTAAGGAGAAATGGCTACACCTTC.

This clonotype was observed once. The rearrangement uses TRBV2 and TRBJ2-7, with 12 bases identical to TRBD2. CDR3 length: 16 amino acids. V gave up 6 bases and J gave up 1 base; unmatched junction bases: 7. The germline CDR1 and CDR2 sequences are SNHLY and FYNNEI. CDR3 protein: CASSSETSGRSYEQYF. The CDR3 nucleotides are TGTGCCAGCAGCTCCGAAACTAGCGGGAGGTCCTACGAGCAGTACTTC.

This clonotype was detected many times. The CDR3 coding sequence is TGTGCCAGCAGCCTCCCCGGGACAGTGAACACTGAAGCTTTCTTT. Residues: CASSLPGTVNTEAFF. The chain couples TRBV11-1 to TRBJ1-1; 7 nucleotides line up with TRBD1. The CDR3 runs 15 residues. The junction had 6 bases not matched to a gene; V was cut back by 5 bases and J by 0 bases. Germline loops: CDR1 SGHAT, CDR2 FQDESV (reference sequence).

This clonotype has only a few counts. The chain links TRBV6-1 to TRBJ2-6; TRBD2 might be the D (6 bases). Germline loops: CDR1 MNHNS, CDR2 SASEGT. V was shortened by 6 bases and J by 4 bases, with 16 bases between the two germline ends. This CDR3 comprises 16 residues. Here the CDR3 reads CASSLRGGLGANVLTF. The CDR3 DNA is TGTGCCAGCAGCCTAAGAGGAGGGTTAGGGGCCAACGTCCTGACTTTC.

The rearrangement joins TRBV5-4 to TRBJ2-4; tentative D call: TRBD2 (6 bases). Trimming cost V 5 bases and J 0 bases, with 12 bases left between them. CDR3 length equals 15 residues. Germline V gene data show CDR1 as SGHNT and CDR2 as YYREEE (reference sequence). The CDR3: CASSPGGLAKNIQYF. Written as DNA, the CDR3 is TGTGCCAGCAGTCCTGGGGGACTAGCCAAAAACATTCAGTACTTC. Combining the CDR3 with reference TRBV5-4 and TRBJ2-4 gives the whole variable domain ETGVTQSPTHLIKTRGQQVTLRCSSQSGHNTVSWYQQALGQGPQFIFQYYREEENGRGNFPPRFSGLQFPNYSSELNVNALELDDSALYLCASSPGGLAKNIQYFGAGTRLSVL.